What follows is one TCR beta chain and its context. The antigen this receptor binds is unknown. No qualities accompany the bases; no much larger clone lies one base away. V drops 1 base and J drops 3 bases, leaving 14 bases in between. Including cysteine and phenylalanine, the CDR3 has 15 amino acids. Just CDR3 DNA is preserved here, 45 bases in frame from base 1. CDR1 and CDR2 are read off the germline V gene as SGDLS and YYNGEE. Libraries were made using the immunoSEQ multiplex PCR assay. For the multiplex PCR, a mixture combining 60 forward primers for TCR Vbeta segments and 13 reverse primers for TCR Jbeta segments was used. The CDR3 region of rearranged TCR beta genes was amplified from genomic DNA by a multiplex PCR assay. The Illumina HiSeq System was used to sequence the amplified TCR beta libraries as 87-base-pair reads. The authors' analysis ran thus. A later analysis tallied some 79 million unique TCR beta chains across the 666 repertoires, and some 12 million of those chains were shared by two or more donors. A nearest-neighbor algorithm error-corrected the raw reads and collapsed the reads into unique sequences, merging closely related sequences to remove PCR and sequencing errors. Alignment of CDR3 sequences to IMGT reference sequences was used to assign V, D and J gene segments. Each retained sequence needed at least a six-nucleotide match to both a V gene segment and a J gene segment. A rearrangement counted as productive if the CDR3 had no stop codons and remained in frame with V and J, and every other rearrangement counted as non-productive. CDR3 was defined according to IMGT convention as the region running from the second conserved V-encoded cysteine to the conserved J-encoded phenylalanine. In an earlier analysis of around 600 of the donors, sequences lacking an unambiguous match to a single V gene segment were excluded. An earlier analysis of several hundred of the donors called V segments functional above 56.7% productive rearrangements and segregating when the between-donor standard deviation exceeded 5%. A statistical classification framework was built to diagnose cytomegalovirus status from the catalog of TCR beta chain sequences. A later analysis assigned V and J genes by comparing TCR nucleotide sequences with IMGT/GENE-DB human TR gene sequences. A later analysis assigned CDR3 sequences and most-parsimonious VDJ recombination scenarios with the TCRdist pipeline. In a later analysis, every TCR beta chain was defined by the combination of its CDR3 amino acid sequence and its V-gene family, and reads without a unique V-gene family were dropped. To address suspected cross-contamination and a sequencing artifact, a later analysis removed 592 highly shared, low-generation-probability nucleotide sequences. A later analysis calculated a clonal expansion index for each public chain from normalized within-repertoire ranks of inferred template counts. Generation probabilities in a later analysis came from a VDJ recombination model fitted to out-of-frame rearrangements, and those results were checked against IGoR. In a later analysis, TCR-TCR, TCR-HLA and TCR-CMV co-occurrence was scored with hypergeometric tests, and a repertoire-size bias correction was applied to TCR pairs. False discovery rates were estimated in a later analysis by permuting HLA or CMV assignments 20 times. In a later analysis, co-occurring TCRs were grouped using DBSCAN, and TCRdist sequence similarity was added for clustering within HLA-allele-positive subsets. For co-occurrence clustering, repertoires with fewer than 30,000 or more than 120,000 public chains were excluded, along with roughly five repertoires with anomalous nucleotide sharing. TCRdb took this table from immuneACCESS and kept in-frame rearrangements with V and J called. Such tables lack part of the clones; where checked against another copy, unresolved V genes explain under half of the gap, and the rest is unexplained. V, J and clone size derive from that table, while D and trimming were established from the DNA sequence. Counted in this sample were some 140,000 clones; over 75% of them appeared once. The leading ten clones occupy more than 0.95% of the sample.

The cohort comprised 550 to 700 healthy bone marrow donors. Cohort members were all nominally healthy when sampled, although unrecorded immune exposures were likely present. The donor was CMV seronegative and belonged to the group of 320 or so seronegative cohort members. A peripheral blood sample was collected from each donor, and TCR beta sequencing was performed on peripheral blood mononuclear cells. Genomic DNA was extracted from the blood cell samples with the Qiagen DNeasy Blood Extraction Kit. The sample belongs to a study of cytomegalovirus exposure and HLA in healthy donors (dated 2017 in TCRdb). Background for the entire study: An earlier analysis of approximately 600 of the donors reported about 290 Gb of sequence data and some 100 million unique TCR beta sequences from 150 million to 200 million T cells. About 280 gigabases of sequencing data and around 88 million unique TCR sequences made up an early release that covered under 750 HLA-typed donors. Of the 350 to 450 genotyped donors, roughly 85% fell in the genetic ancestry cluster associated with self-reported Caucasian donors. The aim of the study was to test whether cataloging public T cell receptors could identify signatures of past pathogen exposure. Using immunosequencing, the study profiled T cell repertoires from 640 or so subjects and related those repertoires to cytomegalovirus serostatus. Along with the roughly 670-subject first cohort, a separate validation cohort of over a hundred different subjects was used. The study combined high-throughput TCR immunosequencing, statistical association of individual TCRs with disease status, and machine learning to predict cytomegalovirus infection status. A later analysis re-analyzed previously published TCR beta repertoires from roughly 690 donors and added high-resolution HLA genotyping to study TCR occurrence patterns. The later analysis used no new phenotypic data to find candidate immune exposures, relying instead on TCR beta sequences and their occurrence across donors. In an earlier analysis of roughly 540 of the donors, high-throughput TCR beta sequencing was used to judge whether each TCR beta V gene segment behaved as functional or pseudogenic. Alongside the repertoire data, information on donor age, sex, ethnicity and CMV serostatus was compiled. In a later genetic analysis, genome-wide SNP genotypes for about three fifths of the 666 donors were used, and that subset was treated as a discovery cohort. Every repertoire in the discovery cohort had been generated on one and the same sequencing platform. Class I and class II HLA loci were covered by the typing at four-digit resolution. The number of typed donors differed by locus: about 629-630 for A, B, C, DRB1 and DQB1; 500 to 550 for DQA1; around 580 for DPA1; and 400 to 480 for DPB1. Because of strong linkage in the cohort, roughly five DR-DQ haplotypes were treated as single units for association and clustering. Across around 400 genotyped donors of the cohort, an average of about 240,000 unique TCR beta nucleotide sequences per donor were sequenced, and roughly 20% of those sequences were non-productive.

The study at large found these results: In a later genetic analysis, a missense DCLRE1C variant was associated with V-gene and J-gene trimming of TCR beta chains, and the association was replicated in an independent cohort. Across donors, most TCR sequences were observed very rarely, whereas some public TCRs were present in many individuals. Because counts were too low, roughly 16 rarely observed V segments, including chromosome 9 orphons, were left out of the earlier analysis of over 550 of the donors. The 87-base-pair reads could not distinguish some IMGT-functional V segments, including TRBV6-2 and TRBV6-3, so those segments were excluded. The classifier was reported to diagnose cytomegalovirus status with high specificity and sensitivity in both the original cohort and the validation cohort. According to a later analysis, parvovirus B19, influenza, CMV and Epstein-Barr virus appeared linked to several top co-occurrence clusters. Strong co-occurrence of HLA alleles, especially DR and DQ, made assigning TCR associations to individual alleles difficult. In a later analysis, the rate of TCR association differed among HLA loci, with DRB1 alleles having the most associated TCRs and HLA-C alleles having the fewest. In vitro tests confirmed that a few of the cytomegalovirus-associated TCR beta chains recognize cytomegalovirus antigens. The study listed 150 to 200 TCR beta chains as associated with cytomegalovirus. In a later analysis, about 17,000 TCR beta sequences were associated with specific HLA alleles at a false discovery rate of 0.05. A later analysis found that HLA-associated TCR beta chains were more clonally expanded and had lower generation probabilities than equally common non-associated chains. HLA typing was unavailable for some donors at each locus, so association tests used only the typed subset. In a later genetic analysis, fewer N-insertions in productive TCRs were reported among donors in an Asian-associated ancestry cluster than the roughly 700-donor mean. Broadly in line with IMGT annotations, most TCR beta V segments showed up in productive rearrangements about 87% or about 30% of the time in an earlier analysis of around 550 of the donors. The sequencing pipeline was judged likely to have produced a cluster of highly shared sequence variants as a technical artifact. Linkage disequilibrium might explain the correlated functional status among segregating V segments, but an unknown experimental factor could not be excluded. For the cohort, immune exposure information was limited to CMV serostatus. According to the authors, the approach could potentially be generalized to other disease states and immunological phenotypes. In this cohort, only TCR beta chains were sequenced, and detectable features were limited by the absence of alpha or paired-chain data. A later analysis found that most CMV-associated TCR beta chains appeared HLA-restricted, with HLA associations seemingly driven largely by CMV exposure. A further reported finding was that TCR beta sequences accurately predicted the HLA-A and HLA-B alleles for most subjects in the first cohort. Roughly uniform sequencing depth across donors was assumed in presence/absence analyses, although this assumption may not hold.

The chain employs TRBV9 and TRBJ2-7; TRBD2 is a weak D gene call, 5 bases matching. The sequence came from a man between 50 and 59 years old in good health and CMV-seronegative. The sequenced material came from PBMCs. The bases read TGTGCCAGCAGCGTAAACCCGACTAACGTCTACGAGCAGTACTTC. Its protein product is CASSVNPTNVYEQYF.